This TCR beta chain was identified during a study of blood T cells in healthy people across ages. The second PCR ran roughly 6 to 11 cycles with a sample-barcoded 5' primer and J-beta primers. MiXCR, applied by TCRdb to the 5' RACE reads, yields one record per CDR3 protein. Of 850,000 or so distinct CDR3 sequences listed, around 30% are singletons. This clonotype was seen many times. Its specificity is not known. This CDR3 spans 14 amino acids. The ends were cut back, 3 bases at V and 6 bases at J, with 12 bases in the middle. Overall study results and limits: Strong correlation linked observed beta diversity and percent naive T cells.

The chain joins TRBV12-3 or TRBV12-4 to TRBJ1-5; possibly TRBD1 for D (5 bases). Sequencing was performed on blood. The sequence derives from a woman of 80 years or more in good health. The CDR3 sequence: CASSLLGPVQPQHF. The CDR3 coding sequence is TGTGCCAGCAGTTTGTTGGGGCCGGTTCAGCCCCAGCATTTT.